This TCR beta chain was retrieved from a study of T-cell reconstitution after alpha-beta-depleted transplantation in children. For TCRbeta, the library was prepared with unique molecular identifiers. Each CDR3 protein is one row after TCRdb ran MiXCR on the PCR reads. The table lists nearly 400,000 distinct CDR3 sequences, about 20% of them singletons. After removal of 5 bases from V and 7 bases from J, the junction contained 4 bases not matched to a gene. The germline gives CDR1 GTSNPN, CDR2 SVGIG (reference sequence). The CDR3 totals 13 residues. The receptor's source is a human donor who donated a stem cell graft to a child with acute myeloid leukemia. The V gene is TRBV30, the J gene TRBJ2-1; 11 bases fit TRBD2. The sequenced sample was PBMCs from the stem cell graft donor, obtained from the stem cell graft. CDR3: CAWSGLAANEQFF. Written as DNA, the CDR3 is TGTGCCTGGTCGGGACTAGCGGCTAATGAGCAGTTCTTC.